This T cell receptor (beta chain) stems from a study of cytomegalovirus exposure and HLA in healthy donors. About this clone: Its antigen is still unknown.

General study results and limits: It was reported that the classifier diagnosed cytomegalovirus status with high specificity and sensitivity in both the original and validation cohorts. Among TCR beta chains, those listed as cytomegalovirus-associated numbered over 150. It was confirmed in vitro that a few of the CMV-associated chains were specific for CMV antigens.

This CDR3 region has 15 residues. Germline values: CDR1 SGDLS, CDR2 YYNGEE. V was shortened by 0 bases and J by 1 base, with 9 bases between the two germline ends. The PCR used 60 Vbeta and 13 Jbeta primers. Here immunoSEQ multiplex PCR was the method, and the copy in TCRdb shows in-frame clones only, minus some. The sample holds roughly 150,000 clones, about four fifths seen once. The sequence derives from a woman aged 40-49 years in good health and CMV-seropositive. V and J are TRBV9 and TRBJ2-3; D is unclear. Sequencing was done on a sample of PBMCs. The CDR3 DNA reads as TGTGCCAGCAGCGTAGACATCGAAGGCACAGATACGCAGTATTTT. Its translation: CASSVDIEGTDTQYF.